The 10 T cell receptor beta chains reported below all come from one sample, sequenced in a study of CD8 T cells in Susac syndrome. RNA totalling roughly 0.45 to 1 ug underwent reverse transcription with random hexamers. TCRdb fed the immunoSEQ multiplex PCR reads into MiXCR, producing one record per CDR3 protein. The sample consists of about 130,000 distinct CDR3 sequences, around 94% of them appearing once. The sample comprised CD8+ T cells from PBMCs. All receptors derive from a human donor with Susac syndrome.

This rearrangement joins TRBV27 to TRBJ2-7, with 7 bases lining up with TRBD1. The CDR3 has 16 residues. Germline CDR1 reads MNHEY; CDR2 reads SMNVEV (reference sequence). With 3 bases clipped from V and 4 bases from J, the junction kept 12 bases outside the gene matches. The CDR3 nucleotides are TGTGCCAGCAGTTTTACAGGGGCCGACCTATGGTACGAGCAGTACTTC. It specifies CASSFTGADLWYEQYF.

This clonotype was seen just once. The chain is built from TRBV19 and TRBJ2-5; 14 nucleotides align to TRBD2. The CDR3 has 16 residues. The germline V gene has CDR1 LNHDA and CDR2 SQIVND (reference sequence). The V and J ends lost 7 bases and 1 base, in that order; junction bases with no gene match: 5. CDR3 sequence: CASTATSGGGQETQYF. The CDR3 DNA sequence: TGTGCCAGTACCGCGACTAGCGGGGGGGGCCAAGAGACCCAGTACTTC. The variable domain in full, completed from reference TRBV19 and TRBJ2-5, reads DGGITQSPKYLFRKEGQNVTLSCEQNLNHDAMYWYRQDPGQGLRLIYYSQIVNDFQKGDIAEGYSVSREKKESFPLTVTSAQKNPTAFYLCASTATSGGGQETQYFGPGTRLLVL.

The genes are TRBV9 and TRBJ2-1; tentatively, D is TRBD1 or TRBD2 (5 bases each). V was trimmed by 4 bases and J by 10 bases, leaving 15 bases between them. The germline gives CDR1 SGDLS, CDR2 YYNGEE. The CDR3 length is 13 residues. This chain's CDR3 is CASSHPMGREQFF. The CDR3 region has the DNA TGTGCCAGCAGCCACCCCATGGGACGCGAGCAGTTCTTC.

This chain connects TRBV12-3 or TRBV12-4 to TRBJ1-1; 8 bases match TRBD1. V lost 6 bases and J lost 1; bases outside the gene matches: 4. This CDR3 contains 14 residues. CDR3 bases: TGTGCCAGCAGAGCCACAGGGGGGAACACTGAAGCTTTCTTT. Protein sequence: CASRATGGNTEAFF.

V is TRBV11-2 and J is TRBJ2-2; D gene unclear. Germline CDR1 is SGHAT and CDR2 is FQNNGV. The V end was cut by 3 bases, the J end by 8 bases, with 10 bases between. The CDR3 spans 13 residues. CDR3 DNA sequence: TGTGCCAGCAGCTTTTCGACCGAAGGGGAGCTGTTTTTT. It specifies CASSFSTEGELFF.

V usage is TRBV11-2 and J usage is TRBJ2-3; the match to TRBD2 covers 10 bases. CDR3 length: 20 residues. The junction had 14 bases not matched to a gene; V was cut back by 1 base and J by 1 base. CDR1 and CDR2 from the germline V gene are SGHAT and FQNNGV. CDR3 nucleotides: TGTGCCAGCAGCTTAGGGGGGCTAGCGGGAGAATATCGGGGCACAGATACGCAGTATTTT. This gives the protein CASSLGGLAGEYRGTDTQYF.

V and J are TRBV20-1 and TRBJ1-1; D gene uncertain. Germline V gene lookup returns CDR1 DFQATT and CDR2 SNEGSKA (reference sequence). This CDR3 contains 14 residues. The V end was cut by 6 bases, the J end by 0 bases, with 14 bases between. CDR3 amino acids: CSASDPGMNTEAFF. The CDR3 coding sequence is TGCAGTGCCTCAGATCCGGGTATGAACACTGAAGCTTTCTTT.

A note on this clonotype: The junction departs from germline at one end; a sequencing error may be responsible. The CDR3 sequence is CSAGGTVQFAF. For the CDR3, the DNA is TGCAGTGCTGGAGGGACAGTCCAGTTTGCCTTC. This sequence joins TRBV20-1 and TRBJ1-2; TRBD1 aligns across 7 bases. The CDR3 extends over 11 amino acids. Germline CDR1 reads DFQATT; CDR2 reads SNEGSKA (reference sequence).

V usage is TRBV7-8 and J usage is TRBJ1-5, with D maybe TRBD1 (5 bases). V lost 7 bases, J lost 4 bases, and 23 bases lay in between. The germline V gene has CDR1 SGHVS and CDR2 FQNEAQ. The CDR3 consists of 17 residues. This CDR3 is CASTPREHRDVNQPQHF. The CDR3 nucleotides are TGTGCCAGCACCCCCCGGGAGCATCGGGACGTAAATCAGCCCCAGCATTTT.

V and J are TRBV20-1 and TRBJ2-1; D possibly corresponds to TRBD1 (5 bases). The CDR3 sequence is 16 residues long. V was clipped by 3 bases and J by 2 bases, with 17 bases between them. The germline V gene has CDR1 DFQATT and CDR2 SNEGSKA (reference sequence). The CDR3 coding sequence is TGCAGTGCTAGGGAGACAGTCCTCCCTACCTACAATGAGCAGTTCTTC. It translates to CSARETVLPTYNEQFF.